This T cell receptor (beta chain) was profiled in a study of cytomegalovirus exposure and HLA in healthy donors. Measured with immunoSEQ multiplex PCR; TCRdb has only the in-frame clones, and not every one. The table records 40,000 to 55,000 clones, just over 85% of them present only once. Per the germline V gene, CDR1 is DFQATT and CDR2 is SNEGSKA (reference sequence). The CDR3 loop spans 11 amino acids. V lost 7 bases to trimming and J lost 1 base, with 8 bases between them. It was the approximately 120-subject validation cohort, separate from the roughly 700-subject first cohort, to which the donors belonged.

Sequencing was performed on PBMCs. The receptor comes from a woman under 40 in good health and CMV-seronegative. The V call is TRBV20-1, the J call TRBJ2-7; D is perhaps TRBD2 (5 bases). CDR3 DNA sequence: TGCAGTGGGACTTTTTCCTACGAGCAGTACTTC. This sequence encodes CSGTFSYEQYF.